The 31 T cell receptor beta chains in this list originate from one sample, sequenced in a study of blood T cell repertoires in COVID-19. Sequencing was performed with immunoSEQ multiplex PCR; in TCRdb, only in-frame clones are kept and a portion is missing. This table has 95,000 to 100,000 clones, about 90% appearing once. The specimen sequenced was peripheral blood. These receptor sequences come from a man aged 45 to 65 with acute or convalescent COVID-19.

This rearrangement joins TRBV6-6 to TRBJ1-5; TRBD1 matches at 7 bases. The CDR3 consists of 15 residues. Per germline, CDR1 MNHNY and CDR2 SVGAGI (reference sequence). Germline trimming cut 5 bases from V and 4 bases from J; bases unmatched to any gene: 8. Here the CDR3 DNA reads TGTGCCAGCAGTCGTCGGGACAGCTCTAATCAGCCCCAGCATTTT. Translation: CASSRRDSSNQPQHF.

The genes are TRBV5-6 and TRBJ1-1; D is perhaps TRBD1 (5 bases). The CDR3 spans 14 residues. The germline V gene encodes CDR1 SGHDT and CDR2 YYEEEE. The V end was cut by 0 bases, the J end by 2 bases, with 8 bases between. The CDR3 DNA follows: TGTGCCAGCAGCTTGGAGACAGCAAACACTGAAGCTTTCTTT. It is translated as CASSLETANTEAFF. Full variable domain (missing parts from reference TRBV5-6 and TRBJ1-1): DAGVTQSPTHLIKTRGQQVTLRCSPKSGHDTVSWYQQALGQGPQFIFQYYEEEERQRGNFPDRFSGHQFPNYSSELNVNALLLGDSALYLCASSLETANTEAFFGQGTRLTVV.

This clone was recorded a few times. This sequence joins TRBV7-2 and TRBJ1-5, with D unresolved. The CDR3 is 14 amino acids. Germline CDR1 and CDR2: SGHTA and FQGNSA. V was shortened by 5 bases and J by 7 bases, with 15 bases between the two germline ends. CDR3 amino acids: CASSLVEGGQPQHF. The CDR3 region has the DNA TGTGCCAGCAGCCTCGTGGAGGGTGGCCAGCCCCAGCATTTT.

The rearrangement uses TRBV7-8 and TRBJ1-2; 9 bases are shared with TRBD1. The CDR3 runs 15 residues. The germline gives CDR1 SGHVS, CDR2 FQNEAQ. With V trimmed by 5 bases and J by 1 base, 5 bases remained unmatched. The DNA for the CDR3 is TGTGCCAGCAGCCCGAGACAGGGGGTTAACTATGGCTACACCTTC. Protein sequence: CASSPRQGVNYGYTF.

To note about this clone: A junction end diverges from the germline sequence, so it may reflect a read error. The CDR3 reads CVSSERLAASTDTQYF. In DNA form, the CDR3 reads TGTGTCAGCAGTGAGAGGCTAGCGGCCAGCACAGATACGCAGTATTTT. The chain combines TRBV2 with TRBJ2-3, with TRBD2 matching 7 bases. This CDR3 contains 16 residues. Germline CDR1 and CDR2: SNHLY and FYNNEI.

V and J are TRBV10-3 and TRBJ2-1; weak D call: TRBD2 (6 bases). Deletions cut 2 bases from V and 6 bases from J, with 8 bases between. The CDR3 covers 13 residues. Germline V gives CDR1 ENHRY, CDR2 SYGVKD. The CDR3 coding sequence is TGTGCCATCAGTGAGGGGCGGGGCAATGAGCAGTTCTTC. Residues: CAISEGRGNEQFF.

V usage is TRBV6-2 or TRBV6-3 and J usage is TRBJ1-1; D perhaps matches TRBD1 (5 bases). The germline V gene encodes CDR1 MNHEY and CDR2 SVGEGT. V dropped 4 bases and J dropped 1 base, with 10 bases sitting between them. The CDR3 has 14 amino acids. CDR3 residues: CASSFSGQNTEAFF. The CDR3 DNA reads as TGTGCCAGCAGTTTTTCTGGACAGAACACTGAAGCTTTCTTT.

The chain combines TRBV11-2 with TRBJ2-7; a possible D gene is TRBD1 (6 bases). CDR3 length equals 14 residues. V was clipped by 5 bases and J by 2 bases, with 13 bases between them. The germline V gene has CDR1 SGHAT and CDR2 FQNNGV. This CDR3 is CASSPIQGTYEQYF. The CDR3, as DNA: TGTGCCAGCAGCCCCATACAGGGAACCTACGAGCAGTACTTC.

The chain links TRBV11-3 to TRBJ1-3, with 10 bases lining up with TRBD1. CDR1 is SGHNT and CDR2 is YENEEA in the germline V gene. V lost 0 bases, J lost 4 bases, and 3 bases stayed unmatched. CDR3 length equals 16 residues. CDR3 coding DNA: TGTGCCAGCAGCTTAGAAGACAGGGGGCTCGGAAACACCATATATTTT. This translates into CASSLEDRGLGNTIYF.

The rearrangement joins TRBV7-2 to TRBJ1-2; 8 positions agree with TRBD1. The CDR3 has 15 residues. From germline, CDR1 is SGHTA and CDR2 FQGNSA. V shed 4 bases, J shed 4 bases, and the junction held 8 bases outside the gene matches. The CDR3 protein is CASSSPTGVFYGYTF. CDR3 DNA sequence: TGTGCCAGCAGCTCCCCGACAGGGGTTTTCTATGGCTACACCTTC.

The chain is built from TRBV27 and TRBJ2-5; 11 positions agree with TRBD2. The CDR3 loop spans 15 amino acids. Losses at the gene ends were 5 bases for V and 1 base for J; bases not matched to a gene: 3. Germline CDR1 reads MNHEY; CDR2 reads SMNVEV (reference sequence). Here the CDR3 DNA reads TGTGCCAGCAGTCGGACTAGCGGGTTCCAAGAGACCCAGTACTTC. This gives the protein CASSRTSGFQETQYF.

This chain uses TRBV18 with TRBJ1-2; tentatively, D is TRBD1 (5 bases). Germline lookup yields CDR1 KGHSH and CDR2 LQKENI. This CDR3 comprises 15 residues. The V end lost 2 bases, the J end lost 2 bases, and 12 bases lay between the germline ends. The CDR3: CASSPLDRMNYGYTF. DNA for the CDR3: TGTGCCAGCTCACCATTAGACAGAATGAACTATGGCTACACCTTC.

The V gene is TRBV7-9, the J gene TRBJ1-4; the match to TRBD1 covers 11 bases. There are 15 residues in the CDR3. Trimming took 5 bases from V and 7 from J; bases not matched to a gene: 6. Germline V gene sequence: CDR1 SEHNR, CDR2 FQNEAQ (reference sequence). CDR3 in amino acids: CASSPDRGRSEKLFF. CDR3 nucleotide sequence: TGTGCCAGCAGCCCGGACAGGGGGCGTTCTGAAAAACTGTTTTTT.

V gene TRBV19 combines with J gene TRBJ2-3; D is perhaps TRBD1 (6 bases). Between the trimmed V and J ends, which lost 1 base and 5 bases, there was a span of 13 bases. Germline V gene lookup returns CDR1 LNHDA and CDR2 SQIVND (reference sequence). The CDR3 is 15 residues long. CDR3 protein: CASSIGQGQGDTQYF. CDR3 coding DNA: TGTGCCAGTAGTATAGGGCAGGGGCAAGGAGATACGCAGTATTTT.

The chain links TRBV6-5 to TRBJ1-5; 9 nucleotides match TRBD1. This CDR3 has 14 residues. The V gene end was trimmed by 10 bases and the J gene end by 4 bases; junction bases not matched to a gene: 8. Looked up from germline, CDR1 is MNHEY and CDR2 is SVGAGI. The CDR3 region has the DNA TGTGCCACCGCCACAGGGGGCTCGAATCAGCCCCAGCATTTT. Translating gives CATATGGSNQPQHF.

In DNA, the CDR3 is TGTGCCAGCAGCTTCTACAGGGGGATGTACAATGAGCAGTTCTTC. This encodes CASSFYRGMYNEQFF. The genes are TRBV7-9 and TRBJ2-1; TRBD1 agrees at 8 bases. The CDR3 totals 15 residues. V lost 3 bases to trimming and J lost 4 bases; unmatched junction nucleotides: 5. Per germline, CDR1 SEHNR and CDR2 FQNEAQ (reference sequence).

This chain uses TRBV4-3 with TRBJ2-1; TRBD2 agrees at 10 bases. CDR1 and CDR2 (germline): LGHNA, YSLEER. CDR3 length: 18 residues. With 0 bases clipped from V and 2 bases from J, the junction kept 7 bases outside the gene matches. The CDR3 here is CASSQDPLAGAPYNEQFF. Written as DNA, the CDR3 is TGCGCCAGCAGCCAAGATCCCCTAGCGGGGGCCCCCTACAATGAGCAGTTCTTC.

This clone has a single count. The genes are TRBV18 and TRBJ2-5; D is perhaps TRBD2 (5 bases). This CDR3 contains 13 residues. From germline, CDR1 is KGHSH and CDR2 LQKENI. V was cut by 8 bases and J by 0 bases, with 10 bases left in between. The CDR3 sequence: CASLRGNQETQYF. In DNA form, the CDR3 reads TGTGCCAGCCTACGGGGAAACCAAGAGACCCAGTACTTC.

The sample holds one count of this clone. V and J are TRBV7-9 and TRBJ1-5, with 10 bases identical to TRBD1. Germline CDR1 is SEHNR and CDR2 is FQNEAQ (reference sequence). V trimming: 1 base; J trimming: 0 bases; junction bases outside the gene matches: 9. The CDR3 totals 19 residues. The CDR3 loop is CASSLGSRDRGYSNQPQHF. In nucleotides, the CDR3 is TGTGCCAGCAGCTTAGGGTCGCGGGACAGGGGTTATAGCAATCAGCCCCAGCATTTT. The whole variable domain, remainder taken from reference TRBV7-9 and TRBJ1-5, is DTGVSQNPRHKITKRGQNVTFRCDPISEHNRLYWYRQTLGQGPEFLTYFQNEAQLEKSRLLSDRFSAERPKGSFSTLEIQRTEQGDSAMYLCASSLGSRDRGYSNQPQHFGDGTRLSIL.

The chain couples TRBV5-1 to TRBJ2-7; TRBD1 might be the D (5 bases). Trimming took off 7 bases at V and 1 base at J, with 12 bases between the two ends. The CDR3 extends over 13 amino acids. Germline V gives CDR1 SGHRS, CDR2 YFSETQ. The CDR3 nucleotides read TGCGCCAGCGTCCCCGACAGATCCTACGAGCAGTACTTC. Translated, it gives CASVPDRSYEQYF.

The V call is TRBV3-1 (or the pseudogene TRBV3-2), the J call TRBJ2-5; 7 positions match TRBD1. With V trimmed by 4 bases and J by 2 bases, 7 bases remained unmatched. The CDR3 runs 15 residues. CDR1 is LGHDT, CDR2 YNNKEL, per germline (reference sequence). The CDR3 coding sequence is TGTGCCAGCAGCCCGAGACAGGGATCACAAGAGACCCAGTACTTC. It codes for CASSPRQGSQETQYF.

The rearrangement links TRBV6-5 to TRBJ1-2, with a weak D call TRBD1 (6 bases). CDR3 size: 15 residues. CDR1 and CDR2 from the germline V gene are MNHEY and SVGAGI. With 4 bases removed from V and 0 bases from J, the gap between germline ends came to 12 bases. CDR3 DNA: TGTGCCAGCAGTTTACACAGGGCCCCTAACTATGGCTACACCTTC. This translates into CASSLHRAPNYGYTF.

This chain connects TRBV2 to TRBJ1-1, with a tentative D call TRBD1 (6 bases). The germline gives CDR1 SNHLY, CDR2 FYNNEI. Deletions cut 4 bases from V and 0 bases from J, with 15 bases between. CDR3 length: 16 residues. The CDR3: CASSGDTATLNTEAFF. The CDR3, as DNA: TGTGCCAGCAGTGGGGACACTGCTACGCTGAACACTGAAGCTTTCTTT.

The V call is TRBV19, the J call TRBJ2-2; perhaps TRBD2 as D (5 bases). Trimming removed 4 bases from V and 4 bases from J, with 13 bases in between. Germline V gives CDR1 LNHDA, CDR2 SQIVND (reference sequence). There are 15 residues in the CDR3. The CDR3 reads CASSNGLVITGELFF. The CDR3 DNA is TGTGCCAGTAGTAACGGACTGGTAATCACCGGGGAGCTGTTTTTT.

Written as DNA, the CDR3 is TGCGCCAGCAGCTTGGATACAGGGCCCGGGGAGCTGTTTTTT. Protein product: CASSLDTGPGELFF. V usage is TRBV5-1 and J usage is TRBJ2-2; perhaps TRBD1 as D (6 bases). Trimming removed 0 bases from V and 6 bases from J, with 9 bases in between. The CDR3 has 14 amino acids. CDR1 SGHRS and CDR2 YFSETQ come from the germline V gene.

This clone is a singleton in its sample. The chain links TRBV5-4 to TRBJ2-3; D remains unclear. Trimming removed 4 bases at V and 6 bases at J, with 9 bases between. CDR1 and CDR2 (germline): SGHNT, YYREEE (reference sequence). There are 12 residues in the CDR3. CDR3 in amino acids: CASSVLEDTQYF. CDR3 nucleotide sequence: TGTGCCAGCAGCGTTTTAGAGGATACGCAGTATTTT. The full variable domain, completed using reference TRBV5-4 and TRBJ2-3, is ETGVTQSPTHLIKTRGQQVTLRCSSQSGHNTVSWYQQALGQGPQFIFQYYREEENGRGNFPPRFSGLQFPNYSSELNVNALELDDSALYLCASSVLEDTQYFGPGTRLTVL.

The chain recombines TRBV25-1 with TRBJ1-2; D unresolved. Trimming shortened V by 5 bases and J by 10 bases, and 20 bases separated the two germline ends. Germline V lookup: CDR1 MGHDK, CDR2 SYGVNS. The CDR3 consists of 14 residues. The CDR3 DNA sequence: TGTGCCAGCAGTACCCCCCAGACGGCGGGTTACTACACCTTC. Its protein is CASSTPQTAGYYTF.

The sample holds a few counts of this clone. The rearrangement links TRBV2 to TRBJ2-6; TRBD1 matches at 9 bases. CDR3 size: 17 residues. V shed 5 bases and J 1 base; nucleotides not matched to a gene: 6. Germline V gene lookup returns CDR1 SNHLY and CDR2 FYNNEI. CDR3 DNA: TGTGCCAGCAGTTTGACAGGGGGTAGTTCTGGGGCCAACGTCCTGACTTTC. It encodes CASSLTGGSSGANVLTF.

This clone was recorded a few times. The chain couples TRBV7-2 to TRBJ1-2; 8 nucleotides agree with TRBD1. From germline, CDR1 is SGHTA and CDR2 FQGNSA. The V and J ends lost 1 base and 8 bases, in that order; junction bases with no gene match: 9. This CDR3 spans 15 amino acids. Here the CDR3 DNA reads TGTGCCAGCAGCTTAGACGGACAGGGACCACAAGGCTACACCTTC. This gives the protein CASSLDGQGPQGYTF.

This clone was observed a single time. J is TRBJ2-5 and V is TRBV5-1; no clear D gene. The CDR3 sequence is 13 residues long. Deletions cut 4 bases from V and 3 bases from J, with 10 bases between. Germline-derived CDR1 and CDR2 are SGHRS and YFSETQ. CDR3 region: CASSALSKETQYF. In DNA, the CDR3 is TGCGCCAGCAGCGCCTTAAGCAAAGAGACCCAGTACTTC.

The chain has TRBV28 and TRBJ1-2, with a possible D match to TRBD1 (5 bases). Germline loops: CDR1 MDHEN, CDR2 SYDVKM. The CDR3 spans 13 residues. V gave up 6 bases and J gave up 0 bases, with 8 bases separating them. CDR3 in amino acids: CASRMDTNYGYTF. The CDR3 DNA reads TGTGCCAGCAGGATGGACACTAACTATGGCTACACCTTC.